The entry that follows covers one TCR beta chain sequence. The limits of the CDR3 on the DNA are not certain, so only TCRdb's listed CDR3 is given. The timepoints at which blood was sampled were baseline, cycle 4 day 1, and cycle 7 day 1. The data were obtained in a study of OX40 agonist ivuxolimab in advanced cancers. Study background: Each patient was given ivuxolimab into a vein every 2 weeks, at 0.01 to 10 mg/kg.

Germline CDR1 SNHLY, CDR2 FYNNEI. The CDR3 has 13 amino acids, counting both end residues. Some clones are missing from TCRdb's copy, which holds only in-frame ones; the method was immunoSEQ multiplex PCR. The repertoire holds about 77,000 clones, with approximately 89% as singletons. This chain uses TRBV2 with TRBJ1-1. Material: CD4+ or CD8+ T cells sorted from blood, obtained in a trial of the OX40 agonist ivuxolimab. The TCR comes from an adult with an advanced solid tumor such as melanoma, head and neck, liver or kidney cancer. The CDR3 loop reads CASILVRDTEAFF.